The 27 T cell receptor beta chains below were found in one sample sequenced in a study of T-cell memory formation after mild COVID-19 (dated by TCRdb to the early 2020s). Library preparation used 5' RACE. Sequencing used an Illumina NovaSeq 6000. TCRdb reprocessing: public reads trimmed at Q25 with fastp, clones called with MiXCR, in-frame beta chains kept. When rows share a CDR3 protein, they turn into one entry using the most common DNA and genes. Across this sample there are fewer than 550,000 distinct CDR3 sequences, with about 20% seen only once. Around 9.2% of the sample comes from the top ten. Sample: PBMCs or a T cell subset sorted from them (not recorded which). Every receptor here comes from an adult woman who had mild COVID-19 (a few samples of this study predate the infection). The sample titles of this study are shuffled in the database, so cell type and time point are left out; the donor was told from shared clones.

This clonotype occurred many times. CDR3 amino acids: CASSETSGGTDTQYF. CDR3 DNA sequence: TGTGCCAGCAGTGAAACTAGCGGGGGCACAGATACGCAGTATTTT. The rearrangement links TRBV6-4 to TRBJ2-3; 10 positions match TRBD2. V dropped 3 bases and J dropped 1; count of bases not matched to a gene: 1. This CDR3 has 15 amino acids. From germline, CDR1 is MRHNA and CDR2 SNTAGT.

This clonotype has just one count. This chain uses TRBV7-2 with TRBJ2-1, with 9 bases identical to TRBD2. V lost 3 bases, J lost 6 bases, and 27 bases stayed unmatched. Germline CDR1 is SGHTA and CDR2 is FQGNSA. CDR3 size: 22 residues. The CDR3 DNA sequence: TGTGCCAGCAGCTTCCCAGTAGGTCCTAACGCGGGAGGGCCCTTTGATCTCAATGAGCAGTTCTTC. Translating it yields CASSFPVGPNAGGPFDLNEQFF. Supplemented by reference TRBV7-2 and TRBJ2-1, the full variable domain reads GAGVSQSPSNKVTEKGKDVELRCDPISGHTALYWYRQSLGQGLEFLIYFQGNSAPDKSGLPSDRFSAERTGGSVSTLTIQRTQQEDSAVYLCASSFPVGPNAGGPFDLNEQFFGPGTRLTVL.

This clonotype was recorded at least ten times. V usage is TRBV4-1 and J usage is TRBJ2-7; 7 positions match TRBD1. Germline values: CDR1 MGHRA, CDR2 YSYEKL. There are 14 residues in the CDR3. Unmatched junction bases numbered 5, after V lost 3 bases and J lost 3 bases. CDR3 amino acids: CASSQGQINYEQYF. The CDR3 DNA sequence: TGCGCCAGCAGCCAGGGACAGATCAACTACGAGCAGTACTTC.

The V gene is TRBV19, the J gene TRBJ2-2; D is undetermined. The CDR3 length is 15 residues. CDR1 LNHDA and CDR2 SQIVND come from the germline V gene (reference sequence). Between the trimmed V and J ends, which lost 6 bases and 6 bases, there was a span of 17 bases. The CDR3 is CASRGSDLGPGELFF. CDR3 coding DNA: TGTGCCAGTAGAGGGTCGGACCTAGGGCCCGGGGAGCTGTTTTTT.

This clonotype was observed a handful of times. This chain links TRBV24-1 with TRBJ2-7; D not resolved. The germline CDR1 and CDR2 sequences are KGHDR and SFDVKD. Trimming cost V 9 bases and J 2 bases, with 16 bases left between them. This CDR3 region has 14 residues. The CDR3 here is CATPRAGQTYEQYF. The CDR3 DNA reads TGTGCCACCCCACGCGCCGGGCAGACCTACGAGCAGTACTTC.

As DNA, the CDR3 is TGTGCCAGCAGCTTAGGGGGAGCTTGGGGCACAGATACGCAGTATTTT. Protein product: CASSLGGAWGTDTQYF. This chain joins TRBV7-9 and TRBJ2-3, with D perhaps TRBD2 (5 bases). CDR3 size: 16 residues. CDR1 is SEHNR and CDR2 is FQNEAQ in the germline V gene (reference sequence). The ends were cut back, 1 base at V and 1 base at J, with 12 bases in the middle.

This clonotype has just a few counts. The gene calls are TRBV5-6 and TRBJ2-1, with D tentatively TRBD2 (6 bases). The CDR3 sequence is 12 residues long. Germline V gives CDR1 SGHDT, CDR2 YYEEEE. V gave up 4 bases and J gave up 8 bases, with 10 bases separating them. In DNA, the CDR3 is TGTGCCAGCAGCCCGACGGGAGATGAGCAGTTCTTC. Amino acid sequence: CASSPTGDEQFF.

The chain recombines TRBV20-1 with TRBJ1-2; 8 bases line up with TRBD1. The CDR3 sequence is 17 residues long. Per germline, CDR1 DFQATT and CDR2 SNEGSKA (reference sequence). After removal of 5 bases from V and 6 bases from J, the junction contained 20 bases not matched to a gene. In DNA form, the CDR3 reads TGCAGTGCTCCCTCGGGATTTGAGACAGGGGCCCTGGATGGCTACACCTTC. Its translation: CSAPSGFETGALDGYTF.

The rearrangement joins TRBV7-2 to TRBJ2-2, with a possible D match to TRBD2 (5 bases). Between the trimmed V and J ends, which lost 5 bases and 6 bases, there was a span of 13 bases. The CDR3 runs to 14 residues. Per germline, CDR1 SGHTA and CDR2 FQGNSA. The CDR3 DNA reads as TGTGCCAGCAGCCGGAGGAGTGGGGCCGGGGAGCTGTTTTTT. Protein: CASSRRSGAGELFF.

This clonotype was counted a few times. V is TRBV7-9 and J is TRBJ2-3, with D possibly matching TRBD1 (6 bases). The germline V gene has CDR1 SEHNR and CDR2 FQNEAQ (reference sequence). With 5 bases removed from V and 2 bases from J, the gap between germline ends came to 11 bases. This CDR3 is built from 14 residues. The CDR3 loop reads CASSHRGITDTQYF. As DNA, the CDR3 is TGTGCCAGCAGCCATAGGGGGATCACAGATACGCAGTATTTT.

The chain recombines TRBV2 with TRBJ1-1; 8 nucleotides line up with TRBD1. The CDR3 runs 15 residues. Germline assignment: CDR1 SNHLY and CDR2 FYNNEI. V lost 6 bases to trimming and J lost 4 bases; unmatched junction nucleotides: 10. As DNA, the CDR3 is TGTGCCAGCAGGTCGACAGGGGCCGAGGGCACTGAAGCTTTCTTT. Amino acids: CASRSTGAEGTEAFF.

The chain employs TRBV6-6 and TRBJ1-2; 7 bases map to TRBD1. Germline assignment: CDR1 MNHNY and CDR2 SVGAGI (reference sequence). This CDR3 has 14 amino acids. After removal of 5 bases from V and 4 bases from J, the junction contained 7 bases not matched to a gene. CDR3 residues: CASSRDSLFYGYTF. CDR3 coding DNA: TGTGCCAGCAGTCGGGACAGCCTCTTCTATGGCTACACCTTC.

A few counts support this clonotype. The chain has TRBV6-5 and TRBJ2-7; D possibly uses TRBD1 or TRBD2 (5 bases each). This CDR3 is built from 15 residues. The V end was cut by 6 bases, the J end by 3 bases, with 18 bases between. Germline-derived CDR1 and CDR2 are MNHEY and SVGAGI. CDR3 region: CASSSMGVRFYEQYF. The CDR3 nucleotides are TGTGCCAGCAGCTCCATGGGGGTCCGTTTCTACGAGCAGTACTTC.

In this sample, this clonotype turned up a few times. This chain links TRBV20-1 with TRBJ2-3; D uncertain. This CDR3 comprises 16 residues. Germline CDR1 DFQATT, CDR2 SNEGSKA (reference sequence). V was pared by 1 base and J by 2 bases, with 16 bases between. The CDR3 DNA is TGCAGTGCTAGAGGCTGGCCTAGTACCCCCACAGATACGCAGTATTTT. This codes for CSARGWPSTPTDTQYF.

The V call is TRBV9, the J call TRBJ2-1; D possibly corresponds to TRBD1 (6 bases). Per the germline V gene, CDR1 is SGDLS and CDR2 is YYNGEE. This CDR3 spans 15 amino acids. V shed 0 bases and J shed 3 bases, with 10 bases lying between them. CDR3: CASSVEGENYNEQFF. The CDR3 DNA sequence: TGTGCCAGCAGCGTAGAGGGGGAGAACTACAATGAGCAGTTCTTC.

This clonotype was counted a few times. The J gene is TRBJ1-3, the V gene TRBV29-1; no reliable D call. CDR1 and CDR2 from the germline V gene are SQVTM and ANQGSEA. This CDR3 spans 13 amino acids. The V end lost 5 bases, the J end lost 0 bases, and 8 bases lay between the germline ends. CDR3 sequence reads: CSVTFFSGNTIYF. In DNA, the CDR3 is TGCAGCGTTACATTTTTCTCTGGAAACACCATATATTTT.

This chain uses TRBV18 with TRBJ2-3, with D possibly matching TRBD2 (5 bases). Trimming took 6 bases from V and 3 from J, leaving 16 bases between them. The germline gives CDR1 KGHSH, CDR2 LQKENI. The CDR3 is 15 amino acids. The CDR3 sequence: CASSPAVRVTDTQYF. DNA for the CDR3: TGTGCCAGCTCTCCCGCGGTGAGGGTAACAGATACGCAGTATTTT. The whole variable domain, remainder taken from reference TRBV18 and TRBJ2-3, is NAGVMQNPRHLVRRRGQEARLRCSPMKGHSHVYWYRQLPEEGLKFMVYLQKENIIDESGMPKERFSAEFPKEGPSILRIQQVVRGDSAAYFCASSPAVRVTDTQYFGPGTRLTVL.

The chain uses TRBV27 and TRBJ1-5; D gene uncertain. The CDR3 is 13 amino acids. CDR1 and CDR2 (germline): MNHEY, SMNVEV (reference sequence). Between the trimmed V and J ends, which lost 8 bases and 3 bases, there was a span of 11 bases. DNA for the CDR3: TGTGCCAGCGCGGGCCTAACCAATCAGCCCCAGCATTTT. Its protein is CASAGLTNQPQHF.

The rearrangement uses TRBV10-3 and TRBJ2-7, with 7 bases identical to TRBD1. The length of the CDR3 is 14 residues. Germline values: CDR1 ENHRY, CDR2 SYGVKD. After removal of 8 bases from V and 1 base from J, the junction contained 8 bases not matched to a gene. The CDR3 is CAIGGQASSYEQYF. The DNA of the CDR3 is TGTGCCATCGGCGGACAGGCTTCTTCCTACGAGCAGTACTTC.

DNA for the CDR3: TGTGCCAGCAGTTTTGGGCACAATCAGCCCCAGCATTTT. This gives the protein CASSFGHNQPQHF. The gene calls are TRBV27 and TRBJ1-5, with no clear D. Trimming shortened V by 3 bases and J by 3 bases, and 6 bases separated the two germline ends. Germline loops: CDR1 MNHEY, CDR2 SMNVEV (reference sequence). The CDR3 sequence is 13 residues long.

The table lists this clonotype with a few counts. The chain recombines TRBV29-1 with TRBJ1-1; no clear D. The length of the CDR3 is 14 residues. Trimming pared 5 bases from V and 4 bases from J, leaving 17 bases between. Per germline, CDR1 SQVTM and CDR2 ANQGSEA. The CDR3 coding sequence is TGCAGCGTTACGACCTCGACGGTAATCACTGAAGCTTTCTTT. Translated: CSVTTSTVITEAFF.

This clonotype was counted a few times. CDR3 amino acids: CASSVATGVEEQYF. The CDR3 coding sequence is TGTGCCAGCAGCGTAGCGACAGGGGTAGAGGAGCAGTACTTC. This rearrangement joins TRBV9 to TRBJ2-7; 8 positions agree with TRBD1. This CDR3 is built from 14 residues. In germline, CDR1 is SGDLS, CDR2 YYNGEE. The trim removed 0 bases at V and 7 bases at J, leaving 6 bases unmatched.

V gene TRBV7-6 combines with J gene TRBJ2-3, with D possibly matching TRBD2 (5 bases). The germline gives CDR1 SGHVS, CDR2 FNYEAQ. The CDR3 runs to 18 residues. Trimming removed 5 bases from V and 4 bases from J, with 25 bases in between. The CDR3 sequence: CASSATTGLRGYADTQYF. CDR3 sequence (DNA): TGTGCCAGCAGCGCAACGACGGGGTTGCGTGGGTATGCAGATACGCAGTATTTT.

The rearrangement links TRBV2 to TRBJ2-5; TRBD2 might be the D (6 bases). Germline CDR1 and CDR2: SNHLY and FYNNEI. V was cut by 3 bases and J by 4 bases, with 15 bases left in between. The CDR3 sequence is 15 residues long. DNA of the CDR3: TGTGCCAGCAGTGAGAGGAGGGTACCCCGAGAGACCCAGTACTTC. This sequence encodes CASSERRVPRETQYF.

This clonotype was observed a few times. This sequence joins TRBV6-1 and TRBJ1-5; 9 positions match TRBD1. Germline CDR1 is MNHNS and CDR2 is SASEGT. Germline trimming cut 6 bases from V and 7 bases from J; bases unmatched to any gene: 10. The CDR3 consists of 15 residues. CDR3 residues: CASRVGGQGGQPQHF. CDR3 nucleotides: TGTGCCAGCAGGGTCGGGGGACAGGGAGGACAGCCCCAGCATTTT.

The CDR3 protein is CASSVWGDGTEAFF. CDR3 nucleotide sequence: TGTGCCAGCAGCGTTTGGGGTGACGGCACTGAAGCTTTCTTT. The genes are TRBV3-1 and TRBJ1-1, with D hard to call. This CDR3 has 14 residues. The germline V and J ends were trimmed by 5 bases and 4 bases, with 14 bases remaining between them. The germline CDR1 and CDR2 sequences are LGHDT and YNNKEL (reference sequence).

J is TRBJ1-1 and V is TRBV6-1, with a possible D match to TRBD1 (5 bases). V shed 8 bases and J shed 8 bases, with 15 bases lying between them. The CDR3 has 12 amino acids. The V gene's germline CDR1 is MNHNS and CDR2 SASEGT. The CDR3 DNA follows: TGTGCCAGCGCGGTATCGGCAGGGGAAGCTTTCTTT. This translates into CASAVSAGEAFF.